The sequence of this T cell receptor (beta chain) was determined in a study of CD8 T cells in ankylosing spondylitis. Researchers built TCR beta libraries using quantitative 5'-RACE with molecular barcodes. Each CDR3 protein is one row after TCRdb ran MiXCR on the 5' RACE reads. The sample holds 30,000 to 40,000 distinct CDR3 sequences; less than 4% are singletons and the top ten take approximately 2.9%. This clonotype occurred many times. Its antigen is unknown. CDR1 is SGDLS, CDR2 YYNGEE, per germline. J gave up 0 bases and V 5 bases, and 5 bases lay outside the gene matches. This CDR3 contains 16 residues. Regarding the study as a whole: One TCR beta motif, made up of under ten highly homologous variants, appeared characteristic of ankylosing spondylitis blood.

The sequence derives from a male donor with ankylosing spondylitis or in good health (not recorded which). The material sequenced was blood, either unsorted or a sorted T cell fraction (not recorded which). The chain carries TRBV9 and TRBJ2-6; 7 bases line up with TRBD1. The CDR3 DNA reads TGTGCCAGCAGTCGGGACAGCAACTCTGGGGCCAACGTCCTGACTTTC. It yields the protein CASSRDSNSGANVLTF.